This T cell receptor beta chain appears in the sequencing data of a study of OX40 agonist ivuxolimab in advanced cancers. As for the study in general: Cohort: around 86% men, mean age about 60, aged about 20 to 85. Study-wide points: CD8+ T cells showed, on average, more clonal expansion than CD4+ cells. Compared with others, partial responders at 0.1-3.0 mg/kg displayed clonal expansion among the lowest.

This CDR3 has 14 amino acids. The germline V and J ends were trimmed by 3 bases and 2 bases, with 11 bases remaining between them. Germline CDR1 reads LNHDA; CDR2 reads SQIVND (reference sequence). Notes on this clone: As yet, its antigen is unknown.

Excluded were patients having autoimmune disease history or systemic immunosuppression. Generated by immunoSEQ multiplex PCR, the TCRdb table keeps only in-frame clones and is missing some. The repertoire has 48,000 or so clones, around 80% of them found once; the top ten carry 7.3%. The sample was CD4+ or CD8+ T cells sorted from blood, taken in a trial of the OX40 agonist ivuxolimab. The TCR originated in an adult with an advanced solid tumor such as melanoma, head and neck, liver or kidney cancer. This chain uses TRBV19 with TRBJ2-7; D possibly corresponds to TRBD1 (7 bases). The CDR3 sequence: CASSMAGTAYEQYF. For the CDR3, the DNA is TGTGCCAGTAGTATGGCGGGGACAGCCTACGAGCAGTACTTC.